A single sample is the source of the 30 T cell receptor beta chains below, sequenced in a study of T cell repertoires in cytomegalovirus infection. Via MiXCR, TCRdb re-called the reads, giving one row per CDR3 protein. This sample has roughly 310,000 distinct CDR3 sequences; 17% occur once, and the top ten carry around 12%. Sequencing used PBMCs. The source of these receptors is a human donor in good health (CMV status not recorded). Some clones in this sample may be carry-over from other donors' samples.

This clonotype was counted only a few times. This chain joins TRBV2 and TRBJ1-6, with a weak D call TRBD1 (5 bases). The CDR3 sequence is 15 residues long. CDR1 and CDR2 from the germline V gene are SNHLY and FYNNEI. V lost 3 bases, J lost 8 bases, and 14 bases lay in between. For the CDR3, the DNA is TGTGCCAGCAGTGAGGCCCAGGGAGGGCATTCACCCCTCCACTTT. Its protein product is CASSEAQGGHSPLHF.

Only one count was recorded for this clonotype. The chain is built from TRBV2 and TRBJ2-1, with TRBD2 matching over 8 bases. J gave up 0 bases and V 6 bases, and 10 bases lay outside the gene matches. The V gene's germline CDR1 is SNHLY and CDR2 FYNNEI. The CDR3 is made up of 17 amino acids. The CDR3 spells CASRMSLADFSYNEQFF. CDR3 bases: TGTGCCAGCAGAATGTCACTAGCGGACTTCTCCTACAATGAGCAGTTCTTC.

The sample holds many counts of this clonotype. The chain links TRBV7-8 to TRBJ1-5; no definite D call. The CDR3 is made up of 13 amino acids. Germline V lookup: CDR1 SGHVS, CDR2 FQNEAQ. V was clipped by 8 bases and J by 2 bases, with 10 bases between them. CDR3 sequence: CASWGGGNQPQHF. The CDR3 nucleotides read TGTGCCAGCTGGGGAGGTGGCAATCAGCCCCAGCATTTT.

The J gene is TRBJ2-2, the V gene TRBV12-3 or TRBV12-4; D is uncertain. The CDR3 sequence is 17 residues long. The V end lost 3 bases, the J end lost 2 bases, and 16 bases lay between the germline ends. For the CDR3, the DNA is TGTGCCAGCAGTTTTCGCCCACCGCTGTTTAACACCGGGGAGCTGTTTTTT. It specifies CASSFRPPLFNTGELFF.

This clonotype was counted between two and nine times. This chain links TRBV9 with TRBJ1-4; TRBD1 is a possible D gene (6 bases). The CDR3 runs to 14 residues. Germline loops: CDR1 SGDLS, CDR2 YYNGEE. V lost 0 bases, J lost 8 bases, and 11 bases lay in between. The CDR3 is CASSVGGAQEKLFF. In DNA, the CDR3 is TGTGCCAGCAGCGTAGGGGGGGCGCAGGAAAAACTGTTTTTT.

This clonotype was observed a few times. In DNA form, the CDR3 reads TGTGCCAGCAGTAAAAACAGACAACTCACCGGGGAGCTGTTTTTT. This codes for CASSKNRQLTGELFF. The rearrangement joins TRBV27 to TRBJ2-2; D gene ambiguous. Germline lookup yields CDR1 MNHEY and CDR2 SMNVEV (reference sequence). Trimming took off 5 bases at V and 4 bases at J, with 14 bases between the two ends. This CDR3 region has 15 residues.

This clonotype occurred many times. Written as DNA, the CDR3 is TGTGCCAGCAGCCCGAGGGACAGTAAGAATTACGGAAAACTGTTTTTT. It yields the protein CASSPRDSKNYGKLFF. The J gene is TRBJ1-4, the V gene TRBV7-9; 7 bases match TRBD1. This CDR3 is built from 16 residues. V gave up 5 bases and J gave up 10 bases; unmatched junction bases: 16. Germline values: CDR1 SEHNR, CDR2 FQNEAQ (reference sequence).

This clonotype showed up many times. This chain connects TRBV7-6 to TRBJ2-2, with 10 bases matching TRBD1. This CDR3 contains 15 residues. Germline V CDR1 and CDR2: SGHVS, FNYEAQ. The junction had 2 bases not matched to a gene; V was cut back by 1 base and J by 6 bases. The CDR3 spells CASSLGDRGAGELFF. CDR3 DNA: TGTGCCAGCAGCTTAGGGGACAGGGGAGCCGGGGAGCTGTTTTTT.

The chain has TRBV4-2 and TRBJ2-1, with no clear D. The CDR3 loop spans 15 amino acids. Trimming shortened V by 0 bases and J by 6 bases, and 12 bases separated the two germline ends. CDR1 and CDR2 (germline): LGHNA, YNFKEQ. CDR3 DNA: TGTGCCAGCAGCCAAGATATTGGGTATTTCAATGAGCAGTTCTTC. This sequence encodes CASSQDIGYFNEQFF.

In its sample, this clonotype was seen many times. J is TRBJ2-2 and V is TRBV6-6; no clear D gene. The CDR3 spans 14 residues. Trimming removed 3 bases at V and 3 bases at J, with 8 bases between. Germline-derived CDR1 and CDR2 are MNHNY and SVGAGI (reference sequence). The chain's CDR3 is CASSYFEDTGELFF. The CDR3 bases are TGTGCCAGCAGTTATTTCGAGGACACCGGGGAGCTGTTTTTT.

This chain uses TRBV18 with TRBJ2-7; D is uncertain. CDR1 KGHSH and CDR2 LQKENI come from the germline V gene. Trimming took off 3 bases at V and 12 bases at J, with 12 bases between the two ends. The CDR3 runs to 11 residues. CDR3 nucleotide sequence: TGTGCCAGCTCACCGGCAGCCCTGTTGTACTTC. Residues: CASSPAALLYF.

The rearrangement uses TRBV20-1 and TRBJ1-5; 7 bases agree with TRBD1. Germline-derived CDR1 and CDR2 are DFQATT and SNEGSKA (reference sequence). With 6 bases clipped from V and 3 bases from J, the junction kept 8 bases outside the gene matches. The CDR3 has 14 residues. CDR3 loop: CSAPPTGVNQPQHF. In nucleotides, the CDR3 is TGCAGTGCCCCCCCCACAGGGGTCAATCAGCCCCAGCATTTT.

Many counts were recorded for this clonotype. The chain joins TRBV10-3 to TRBJ2-2; 12 nucleotides agree with TRBD1. The CDR3 is 15 amino acids. Germline V lookup: CDR1 ENHRY, CDR2 SYGVKD. Unmatched junction bases numbered 5, after V lost 7 bases and J lost 5 bases. CDR3 DNA sequence: TGTGCCATCAAGCCGGGACAGGGGGCGACCGGGGAGCTGTTTTTT. Translated: CAIKPGQGATGELFF.

J is TRBJ2-1 and V is TRBV24-1, with D perhaps TRBD2 (5 bases). V dropped 9 bases and J dropped 7 bases, with 12 bases sitting between them. The CDR3 covers 12 residues. Germline V gene sequence: CDR1 KGHDR, CDR2 SFDVKD. CDR3 bases: TGTGCCACCTCCGGGGTCGGGAATGAGCAGTTCTTC. Amino acid sequence: CATSGVGNEQFF.

This clonotype appeared a few times. The chain uses TRBV20-1 and TRBJ2-1; 10 bases are shared with TRBD2. Trimming cost V 3 bases and J 1 base; bases outside gene matches: 15. CDR1 DFQATT and CDR2 SNEGSKA come from the germline V gene (reference sequence). This CDR3 comprises 19 residues. In DNA form, the CDR3 reads TGCAGTGCTAGGGAACTAGCGGGGCTCGTAGGGGAATCCTACAATGAGCAGTTCTTC. Amino acids: CSARELAGLVGESYNEQFF.

V is TRBV24-1 and J is TRBJ2-5; the D is unclear. Deletions cut 4 bases from V and 2 bases from J, with 10 bases between. This CDR3 spans 14 amino acids. Germline V lookup: CDR1 KGHDR, CDR2 SFDVKD. The chain's CDR3 is CATSEGPAQETQYF. CDR3 DNA sequence: TGTGCCACCAGTGAAGGCCCAGCACAAGAGACCCAGTACTTC.

The rearrangement links TRBV25-1 to TRBJ1-6; D possibly corresponds to TRBD1 (5 bases). This CDR3 is 15 amino acids long. Germline CDR1 MGHDK, CDR2 SYGVNS. Trimming took 2 bases from V and 6 from J, leaving 11 bases between them. In DNA form, the CDR3 reads TGTGCCAGCAGTGAACAGGGATTTTCTAATTCACCCCTCCACTTT. This encodes CASSEQGFSNSPLHF.

The V gene is TRBV28, the J gene TRBJ2-7; TRBD1 matches 9 bases. V lost 7 bases, J lost 1 base, and 20 bases stayed unmatched. CDR3 size: 19 residues. The germline V gene has CDR1 MDHEN and CDR2 SYDVKM. The CDR3 DNA reads as TGTGCCAGCACCTACTCAACAATAACAGGGGGCCACCCATCCTACGAGCAGTACTTC. Its protein is CASTYSTITGGHPSYEQYF. Filled out from reference TRBV28 and TRBJ2-7, the complete variable domain reads DVKVTQSSRYLVKRTGEKVFLECVQDMDHENMFWYRQDPGLGLRLIYFSYDVKMKEKGDIPEGYSVSREKKERFSLILESASTNQTSMYLCASTYSTITGGHPSYEQYFGPGTRLTVT.

The chain is built from TRBV20-1 and TRBJ2-7; D gene ambiguous. CDR1 and CDR2 from the germline V gene are DFQATT and SNEGSKA (reference sequence). The CDR3 has 14 amino acids. V dropped 6 bases and J dropped 3 bases, with 18 bases sitting between them. CDR3: CSASSPRGNYEQYF. CDR3 nucleotides: TGCAGTGCATCGTCACCGAGAGGAAACTACGAGCAGTACTTC.

The CDR3 DNA sequence: TGTGCCAGCAGCTTATTTGACACCGCAACTAATGAAAAACTGTTTTTT. It codes for CASSLFDTATNEKLFF. V gene TRBV7-2 combines with J gene TRBJ1-4; D is unresolved. Germline V CDR1 and CDR2: SGHTA, FQGNSA. V lost 2 bases, J lost 0 bases, and 10 bases lay in between. The length of the CDR3 is 16 residues.

The rearrangement links TRBV2 to TRBJ2-4; TRBD2 matches at 8 bases. V gave up 3 bases and J gave up 0 bases; unmatched junction bases: 1. Looked up from germline, CDR1 is SNHLY and CDR2 is FYNNEI. This CDR3 has 15 amino acids. The chain's CDR3 is CASSESGGAKNIQYF. The CDR3 DNA reads as TGTGCCAGCAGTGAGAGCGGGGGAGCCAAAAACATTCAGTACTTC.

V is TRBV28 and J is TRBJ1-2; no definite D call. The CDR3 contains 14 residues. Germline CDR1 reads MDHEN; CDR2 reads SYDVKM. V was cut by 6 bases and J by 1 base, with 12 bases left in between. The CDR3 region is CASSPTRINYGYTF. The CDR3 coding sequence is TGTGCCAGCAGCCCTACCCGGATTAACTATGGCTACACCTTC.

This clonotype was picked up many times. J is TRBJ1-5 and V is TRBV12-3 or TRBV12-4; 9 bases fit TRBD1. The CDR3 totals 15 residues. The J segment lost 0 bases and the V segment lost 6 bases, leaving 3 bases of the junction unmatched. The CDR3: CASSLTGGSNQPQHF. CDR3 nucleotide sequence: TGTGCCAGCAGCCTGACAGGGGGTAGCAATCAGCCCCAGCATTTT.

There are a few counts of this clonotype. This chain uses TRBV25-1 with TRBJ2-2; D gene uncertain. The V gene's germline CDR1 is MGHDK and CDR2 SYGVNS. V shed 3 bases and J shed 1 base, with 9 bases lying between them. The CDR3 runs to 15 residues. The CDR3 spells CASSDERKNTGELFF. The CDR3, as DNA: TGTGCCAGCAGTGATGAAAGGAAGAACACCGGGGAGCTGTTTTTT.

This clonotype was detected only a few times. The CDR3 region has the DNA TGTGCCAGCACATTAGACAGGGATGAGCAGTACTTC. Translated, it gives CASTLDRDEQYF. The chain couples TRBV6-5 to TRBJ2-7; 7 positions match TRBD1. This CDR3 has 12 residues. Germline values: CDR1 MNHEY, CDR2 SVGAGI. With 7 bases clipped from V and 7 bases from J, the junction kept 7 bases outside the gene matches.

As regards this clonotype: At one of its ends the junction is not consistent with the germline gene, which may arise from a read error. CDR3 sequence reads: CASRGGQPEPRF. The CDR3 DNA follows: TGTGCCAGCAGAGGGGGGCAACCCGAACCCCGTTTT. V and J are TRBV25-1 and TRBJ2-3; D may match TRBD1 or TRBD2 (6 bases each). Per germline, CDR1 MGHDK and CDR2 SYGVNS. The CDR3 has 12 residues.

This clonotype was observed at least ten times. The chain uses TRBV12-3 or TRBV12-4 and TRBJ2-1, with D maybe TRBD1 (6 bases). V lost 5 bases and J lost 6, with 14 bases in between. This CDR3 is built from 14 residues. CDR3 sequence (DNA): TGTGCCAGCAGTCTCAGCACGACAGGCAATGAGCAGTTCTTC. Its translation: CASSLSTTGNEQFF.

This clonotype was seen ten or more times. The V and J genes are TRBV7-2 and TRBJ2-7, with 8 bases fitting TRBD2. Germline CDR1 reads SGHTA; CDR2 reads FQGNSA. CDR3 size: 17 residues. The ends lost 5 bases at V and 0 bases at J; junction bases unmatched: 12. The CDR3 DNA follows: TGTGCCAGCAGCCGGCCCGCTAGCGGGTTGCACTCCTACGAGCAGTACTTC. This sequence encodes CASSRPASGLHSYEQYF.

This clonotype was counted a few times. The chain joins TRBV7-2 to TRBJ2-5, with a tentative D call TRBD1 (6 bases). The germline V and J ends were trimmed by 2 bases and 5 bases, with 18 bases remaining between them. Germline-derived CDR1 and CDR2 are SGHTA and FQGNSA. The CDR3 is made up of 16 amino acids. The CDR3 nucleotides read TGTGCCAGCAGCTTACGACCACCCGACAGGCGGGAGACCCAGTACTTC. It yields the protein CASSLRPPDRRETQYF.

The table lists this clonotype with a few counts. V is TRBV2 and J is TRBJ2-1; D might be TRBD2 (5 bases). The CDR3 length is 11 residues. Looked up from germline, CDR1 is SNHLY and CDR2 is FYNNEI. With 3 bases removed from V and 12 bases from J, the gap between germline ends came to 9 bases. The CDR3 spells CASSDTGMQFF. In DNA form, the CDR3 reads TGTGCCAGCAGTGATACCGGGATGCAGTTCTTC.